This T cell receptor (beta chain) was captured in a study of blood T cell repertoires in COVID-19. In the study overall: Acute-phase and convalescent COVID-19 samples originated in the United States, Italy and Spain. PBMCs, B-cell-depleted T cells, or T cells provided the cDNA or gDNA that made up the material.

This clone was found a few times. V was pared by 0 bases and J by 3 bases, with 8 bases between. The CDR3 extends over 13 amino acids. Per germline, CDR1 SQVTM and CDR2 ANQGSEA. In the source study's methods: Amplification of reference gene primers was used by the study to estimate nucleated cell counts. Assay: immunoSEQ multiplex PCR; the TCRdb copy retains only in-frame clones and omits some. The V and J calls and clone size were taken over from that table, and D and trimming were inferred from the DNA. The sample holds about 280,000 clones, approximately 85% seen once. This chain connects TRBV29-1 to TRBJ1-2; the D gene is possibly TRBD1 (6 bases). This receptor was obtained from a man aged 18 to 30 with active or convalescent COVID-19. Sequencing was done on a sample of peripheral blood. This chain's CDR3 is CSVEDPGDYGYTF. The DNA for the CDR3 is TGCAGCGTTGAAGATCCAGGGGACTATGGCTACACCTTC.